This TCR beta chain was identified during a study of T-cell reconstitution after alpha-beta-depleted transplantation in children. This clonotype was counted only a few times. During its preparation, the TCRbeta library received unique molecular identifiers. TCRdb recomputed calls from the PCR reads with MiXCR, one row per CDR3 protein. The data hold some 490,000 distinct CDR3 sequences, with about an eighth observed a single time. With 3 bases removed from V and 1 base from J, the gap between germline ends came to 18 bases. The CDR3 length is 16 residues. The germline CDR1 and CDR2 sequences are SQVTM and ANQGSEA.

This material consisted of PBMCs from the stem cell graft donor, taken from the stem cell graft. This chain connects TRBV29-1 to TRBJ2-5; D is possibly TRBD1 (6 bases). This receptor was obtained from a human donor who donated a stem cell graft to a child with combined immunodeficiency. CDR3 bases: TGCAGCGTTGATCGTACGATATCAGGGGCCCAAGAGACCCAGTACTTC. This codes for CSVDRTISGAQETQYF. Full variable domain (missing parts from reference TRBV29-1 and TRBJ2-5): SAVISQKPSRDICQRGTSLTIQCQVDSQVTMMFWYRQQPGQSLTLIATANQGSEATYESGFVIDKFPISRPNLTFSTLTVSNMSPEDSSIYLCSVDRTISGAQETQYFGPGTRLLVL.